Each of the 19 T cell receptor beta chains below was sequenced from the same sample in a study of blood T cell repertoires in COVID-19. Method: immunoSEQ multiplex PCR; TCRdb's copy keeps in-frame clones and lacks some. The sample records about 480,000 clones, 89% being singletons. The sample was peripheral blood. These receptors all stem from a man aged 18 to 30 with COVID-19, enrolled during active disease.

This clone came up a few times. V and J are TRBV27 and TRBJ1-1; D is uncertain. Deletions cut 5 bases from V and 5 bases from J, with 12 bases between. In germline, CDR1 is MNHEY, CDR2 SMNVEV (reference sequence). This CDR3 contains 13 residues. DNA of the CDR3: TGTGCCAGCAGTCAGACGAGGGAGACTGAAGCTTTCTTT. Translating gives CASSQTRETEAFF.

This chain uses TRBV12-3 or TRBV12-4 with TRBJ1-1; D not certain. V was clipped by 10 bases and J by 1 base, with 10 bases between them. The CDR3 extends over 12 amino acids. The CDR3 region is CAIRRGNTEAFF. The CDR3 DNA reads TGTGCCATCCGACGGGGGAACACTGAAGCTTTCTTT.

Notes on this clone: Other DNA sequences of this sample code for an identical CDR3. The chain is built from TRBV10-1 and TRBJ1-1, with a possible D match to TRBD1 (6 bases). CDR1 WNHNN and CDR2 SYGVQD come from the germline V gene (reference sequence). The CDR3 sequence is 13 residues long. The V and J ends lost 6 bases and 0 bases respectively, with 8 bases between them. DNA of the CDR3: TGCGCCAGCAGGGGACATCTGAACACTGAAGCTTTCTTT. It specifies CASRGHLNTEAFF.

The CDR3 loop is CASSLSGGVHNEQFF. The CDR3 region has the DNA TGTGCCAGCAGCCTTAGCGGGGGCGTCCACAATGAGCAGTTCTTC. The chain combines TRBV5-4 with TRBJ2-1; 9 bases are shared with TRBD2. V lost 4 bases, J lost 5 bases, and 7 bases stayed unmatched. The CDR3 runs to 15 residues. Per germline, CDR1 SGHNT and CDR2 YYREEE (reference sequence).

V and J are TRBV21-1 and TRBJ2-1; TRBD1, the table's D call, lacks a check against the DNA. TRBV21-1 is reported as a pseudogene. There are 16 residues in the CDR3. CDR3 DNA: TGTGCCAGCAGCAAAGTGGCCGCTGCTCTTTACAATGAGCAGTTCTTC. Encoded protein: CASSKVAAALYNEQFF.

The DNA of the CDR3 is TGTGCCAGTAGAGGGGGAGACCCCCCCTACGAGCAGTACTTC. The encoded protein is CASRGGDPPYEQYF. This sequence joins TRBV19 and TRBJ2-7; maybe TRBD1 (6 bases). CDR3 length: 14 amino acids. V was trimmed by 6 bases and J by 2 bases, leaving 14 bases between them. CDR1 is LNHDA, CDR2 SQIVND, per germline (reference sequence).

The V and J genes are TRBV21-1 and TRBJ2-3; TRBD1 was called by the table and not checked on the DNA. TRBV21-1 is a documented pseudogene. The CDR3 totals 15 residues. The CDR3 region is CASSRGTGYTDTQYF. For the CDR3, the DNA is TGTGCCAGCAGCAGAGGGACAGGGTACACAGATACGCAGTATTTT.

This clone was observed a few times. The chain combines TRBV27 with TRBJ2-1, with TRBD2 matching over 12 bases. V trimming: 1 base; J trimming: 8 bases; junction bases outside the gene matches: 3. Germline V gene data show CDR1 as MNHEY and CDR2 as SMNVEV (reference sequence). This CDR3 region has 15 residues. The CDR3 DNA is TGTGCCAGCAGTTTATGGGCTAGCGGGAGGGATGAGCAGTTCTTC. Its protein product is CASSLWASGRDEQFF.

The chain uses TRBV6-1 and TRBJ2-2; 8 nucleotides line up with TRBD1. The germline V gene has CDR1 MNHNS and CDR2 SASEGT. V lost 3 bases, J lost 4 bases, and 7 bases stayed unmatched. This CDR3 region has 16 residues. The CDR3 nucleotides read TGTGCCAGCAGTGAGATGCCAGGGGGCGCCACCGGGGAGCTGTTTTTT. Amino acids: CASSEMPGGATGELFF.

The chain carries TRBV18 and TRBJ1-2, with 10 bases lining up with TRBD1. Trimming removed 5 bases from V and 5 bases from J; junction bases left unmatched: 8. From germline, CDR1 is KGHSH and CDR2 LQKENI. The CDR3 sequence is 15 residues long. CDR3 nucleotide sequence: TGTGCCAGCTCATCCCGACAGGGGGCGGGTTATGGCTACACCTTC. It codes for CASSSRQGAGYGYTF.

The rearrangement links TRBV10-3 to TRBJ2-1; D not certain. The CDR3 loop spans 14 amino acids. Per germline, CDR1 ENHRY and CDR2 SYGVKD. The V and J ends lost 0 bases and 6 bases respectively, with 9 bases between them. CDR3 nucleotides: TGTGCCATCAGTGAGTCGACCGGGTCCAATGAGCAGTTCTTC. Translating gives CAISESTGSNEQFF.

The rearrangement joins TRBV4-1 to TRBJ2-3, with 12 bases identical to TRBD2. The CDR3 totals 18 residues. The germline gives CDR1 MGHRA, CDR2 YSYEKL. The V gene end was trimmed by 4 bases and the J gene end by 1 base; junction bases not matched to a gene: 9. The CDR3 here is CASSPASGRVTRTDTQYF. The CDR3 DNA is TGCGCCAGCAGCCCGGCTAGCGGGAGGGTAACGCGCACAGATACGCAGTATTTT.

In the case of this clone: Other DNA sequences in the sample encode the same CDR3. J is TRBJ1-1 and V is TRBV7-9; D uncertain. The CDR3 covers 13 residues. Germline V gene lookup returns CDR1 SEHNR and CDR2 FQNEAQ (reference sequence). V lost 2 bases and J lost 0, with 4 bases in between. The CDR3 coding sequence is TGTGCCAGCAGCTTATCGGTGAACACTGAAGCTTTCTTT. Amino acids: CASSLSVNTEAFF.

The chain recombines TRBV2 with TRBJ1-2, with D hard to call. Per the germline V gene, CDR1 is SNHLY and CDR2 is FYNNEI. There are 13 residues in the CDR3. V lost 5 bases and J 4 bases, leaving 11 bases between the germline ends. The CDR3 protein is CASSTVAPYGYTF. Here the CDR3 DNA reads TGTGCCAGCAGTACAGTGGCTCCCTATGGCTACACCTTC.

The chain has TRBV19 and TRBJ2-2; D is possibly TRBD2 (6 bases). CDR1 is LNHDA, CDR2 SQIVND, per germline (reference sequence). The CDR3 is 13 residues long. Trimming stripped 6 bases from V and 4 bases from J, with 9 bases between. Written as DNA, the CDR3 is TGTGCCAGTAGGCAGGGAGGCACCGGGGAGCTGTTTTTT. This translates into CASRQGGTGELFF.

The CDR3: CASSQDSGTGSNEQYF. CDR3 coding DNA: TGTGCCAGCAGCCAAGACTCCGGGACAGGGTCCAACGAGCAGTACTTC. V and J are TRBV3-1 (or the pseudogene TRBV3-2) and TRBJ2-7, with 9 bases matching TRBD1. V was clipped by 0 bases and J by 5 bases; unmatched bases: 8. Germline CDR1 and CDR2: LGHDT and YNNKEL (reference sequence). The CDR3 runs to 16 residues.

The gene calls are TRBV6-6 and TRBJ2-7, with D maybe TRBD2 (7 bases). V dropped 5 bases and J dropped 4 bases, with 18 bases sitting between them. Germline CDR1 MNHNY, CDR2 SVGAGI (reference sequence). CDR3 length equals 15 residues. The CDR3 reads CASSREGGPIYEQYF. CDR3 nucleotides: TGTGCCAGCAGTAGAGAGGGGGGGCCAATTTACGAGCAGTACTTC.

This clone was picked up a small number of times. This chain links TRBV5-6 with TRBJ1-6, with 7 bases matching TRBD1. Germline CDR1 reads SGHDT; CDR2 reads YYEEEE. J was trimmed by 7 bases and V by 4 bases; bases with no gene match: 8. The length of the CDR3 is 15 residues. CDR3 in DNA: TGTGCCAGCAGCCGAACCGGGACAGACAATTCACCCCTCCACTTT. Translated: CASSRTGTDNSPLHF.

The CDR3 is CATSREGLAGHNEQFF. CDR3 nucleotide sequence: TGTGCCACCAGCAGAGAGGGACTAGCGGGACACAATGAGCAGTTCTTC. The chain couples TRBV15 to TRBJ2-1; 13 nucleotides agree with TRBD2. Trimming removed 0 bases from V and 5 bases from J; junction bases left unmatched: 1. Germline CDR1 and CDR2: LNHNV and YYDKDF (reference sequence). The CDR3 is 16 amino acids. The full variable domain, completed using reference TRBV15 and TRBJ2-1, is DAMVIQNPRYQVTQFGKPVTLSCSQTLNHNVMYWYQQKSSQAPKLLFHYYDKDFNNEADTPDNFQSRRPNTSFCFLDIRSPGLGDTAMYLCATSREGLAGHNEQFFGPGTRLTVL.